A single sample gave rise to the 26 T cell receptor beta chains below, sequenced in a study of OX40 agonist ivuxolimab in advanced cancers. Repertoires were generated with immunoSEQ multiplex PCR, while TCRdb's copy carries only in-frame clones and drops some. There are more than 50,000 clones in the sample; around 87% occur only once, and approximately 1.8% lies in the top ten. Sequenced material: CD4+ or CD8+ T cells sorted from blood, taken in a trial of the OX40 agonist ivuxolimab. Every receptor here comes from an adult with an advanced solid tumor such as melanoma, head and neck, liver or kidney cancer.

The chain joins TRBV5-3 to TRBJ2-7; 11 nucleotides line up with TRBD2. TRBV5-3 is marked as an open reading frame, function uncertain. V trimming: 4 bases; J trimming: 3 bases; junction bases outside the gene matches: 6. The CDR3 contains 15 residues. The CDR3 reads CARSPPLAGGYEQYF. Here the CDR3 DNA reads TGTGCCAGAAGCCCCCCCCTAGCGGGAGGCTACGAGCAGTACTTC.

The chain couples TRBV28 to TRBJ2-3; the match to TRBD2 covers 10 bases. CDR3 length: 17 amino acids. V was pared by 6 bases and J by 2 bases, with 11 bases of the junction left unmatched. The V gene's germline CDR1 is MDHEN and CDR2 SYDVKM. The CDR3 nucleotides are TGTGCCAGCAGCCACGGGCTAGCGGGAGCTTCCACAGATACGCAGTATTTT. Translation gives CASSHGLAGASTDTQYF.

CDR3 amino acids: CASSLGSSGNEQFF. For the CDR3, the DNA is TGTGCCAGCAGCTTAGGAAGTTCGGGGAATGAGCAGTTCTTC. This rearrangement joins TRBV7-6 to TRBJ2-1, with D maybe TRBD2 (5 bases). This CDR3 is 14 amino acids long. With 1 base removed from V and 7 bases from J, the gap between germline ends came to 11 bases. Germline assignment: CDR1 SGHVS and CDR2 FNYEAQ.

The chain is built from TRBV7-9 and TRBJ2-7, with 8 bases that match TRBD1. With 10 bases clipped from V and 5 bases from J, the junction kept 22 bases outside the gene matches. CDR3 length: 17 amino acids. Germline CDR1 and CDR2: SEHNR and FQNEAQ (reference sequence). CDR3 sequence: CATDPGQAYLGRDEQYF. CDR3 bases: TGTGCCACCGACCCGGGACAGGCTTACTTAGGGCGGGACGAGCAGTACTTC.

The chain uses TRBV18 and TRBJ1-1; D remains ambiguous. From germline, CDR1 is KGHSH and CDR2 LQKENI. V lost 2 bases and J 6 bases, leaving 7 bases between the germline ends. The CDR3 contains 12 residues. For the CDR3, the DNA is TGTGCCAGCTCACCAGACCGGGCTGAAGCTTTCTTT. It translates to CASSPDRAEAFF.

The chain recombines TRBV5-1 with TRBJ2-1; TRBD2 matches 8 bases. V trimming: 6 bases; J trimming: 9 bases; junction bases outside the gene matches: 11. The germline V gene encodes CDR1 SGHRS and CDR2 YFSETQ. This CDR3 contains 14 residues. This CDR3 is CASNALGGRSEQFF. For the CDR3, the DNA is TGCGCCAGCAACGCGCTCGGCGGGAGGAGTGAGCAGTTCTTC. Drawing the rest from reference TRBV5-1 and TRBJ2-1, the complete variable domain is KAGVTQTPRYLIKTRGQQVTLSCSPISGHRSVSWYQQTPGQGLQFLFEYFSETQRNKGNFPGRFSGRQFSNSRSEMNVSTLELGDSALYLCASNALGGRSEQFFGPGTRLTVL.

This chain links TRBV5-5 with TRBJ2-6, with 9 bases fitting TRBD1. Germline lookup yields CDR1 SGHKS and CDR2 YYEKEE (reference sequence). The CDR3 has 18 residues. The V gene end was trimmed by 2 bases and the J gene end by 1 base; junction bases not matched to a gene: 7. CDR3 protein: CASSLGTGIASGANVLTF. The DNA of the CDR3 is TGTGCCAGCAGCTTAGGGACAGGGATCGCTTCTGGGGCCAACGTCCTGACTTTC.

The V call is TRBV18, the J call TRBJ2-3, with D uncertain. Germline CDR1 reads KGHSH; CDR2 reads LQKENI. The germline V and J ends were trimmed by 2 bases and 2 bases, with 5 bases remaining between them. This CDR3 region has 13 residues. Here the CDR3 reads CASSPGVTDTQYF. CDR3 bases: TGTGCCAGCTCACCAGGGGTCACAGATACGCAGTATTTT.

The CDR3 sequence: CASSYGQGGVGDEKLFF. The DNA of the CDR3 is TGTGCCAGCAGTTATGGACAGGGAGGGGTAGGAGATGAAAAACTGTTTTTT. J is TRBJ1-4 and V is TRBV7-9, with 8 nucleotides matching TRBD1. The CDR3 length is 17 residues. Germline V gene data show CDR1 as SEHNR and CDR2 as FQNEAQ (reference sequence). Trimming removed 6 bases from V and 6 bases from J; junction bases left unmatched: 15. The entire variable domain, with the rest obtained from reference TRBV7-9 and TRBJ1-4, is as follows: DTGVSQNPRHKITKRGQNVTFRCDPISEHNRLYWYRQTLGQGPEFLTYFQNEAQLEKSRLLSDRFSAERPKGSFSTLEIQRTEQGDSAMYLCASSYGQGGVGDEKLFFGSGTQLSVL.

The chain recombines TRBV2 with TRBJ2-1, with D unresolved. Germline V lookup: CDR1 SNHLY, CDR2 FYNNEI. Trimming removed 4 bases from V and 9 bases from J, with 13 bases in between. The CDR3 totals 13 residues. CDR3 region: CASSADLRGEQFF. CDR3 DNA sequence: TGTGCCAGCAGTGCGGACCTTCGAGGTGAGCAGTTCTTC.

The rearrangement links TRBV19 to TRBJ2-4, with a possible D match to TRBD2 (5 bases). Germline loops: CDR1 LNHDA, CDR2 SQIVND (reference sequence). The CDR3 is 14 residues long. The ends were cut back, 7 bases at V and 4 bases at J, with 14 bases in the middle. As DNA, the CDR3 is TGTGCCAGTACCCCATCGGGGAAGAAAAACATTCAGTACTTC. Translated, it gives CASTPSGKKNIQYF. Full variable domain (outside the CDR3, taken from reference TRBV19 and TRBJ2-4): DGGITQSPKYLFRKEGQNVTLSCEQNLNHDAMYWYRQDPGQGLRLIYYSQIVNDFQKGDIAEGYSVSREKKESFPLTVTSAQKNPTAFYLCASTPSGKKNIQYFGAGTRLSVL.

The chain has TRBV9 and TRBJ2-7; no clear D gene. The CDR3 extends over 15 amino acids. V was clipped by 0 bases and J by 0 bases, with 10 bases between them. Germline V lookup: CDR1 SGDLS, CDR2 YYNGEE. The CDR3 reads CASSVGMEPSYEQYF. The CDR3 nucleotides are TGTGCCAGCAGCGTAGGGATGGAACCCTCCTACGAGCAGTACTTC. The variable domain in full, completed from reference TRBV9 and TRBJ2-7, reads DSGVTQTPKHLITATGQRVTLRCSPRSGDLSVYWYQQSLDQGLQFLIQYYNGEERAKGNILERFSAQQFPDLHSELNLSSLELGDSALYFCASSVGMEPSYEQYFGPGTRLTVT.

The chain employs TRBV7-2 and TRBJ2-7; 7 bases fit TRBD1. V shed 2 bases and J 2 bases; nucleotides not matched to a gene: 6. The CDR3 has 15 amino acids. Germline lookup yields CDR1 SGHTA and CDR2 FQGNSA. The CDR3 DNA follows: TGTGCCAGCAGCTTAAATCCGGGACAGACCTACGAGCAGTACTTC. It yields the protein CASSLNPGQTYEQYF.

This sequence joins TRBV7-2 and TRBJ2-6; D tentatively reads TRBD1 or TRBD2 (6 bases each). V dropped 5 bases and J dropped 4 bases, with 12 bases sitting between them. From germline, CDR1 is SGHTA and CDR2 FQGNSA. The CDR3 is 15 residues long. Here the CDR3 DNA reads TGTGCCAGCAGCCCGGGGGCGCAGGGGGCCAACGTCCTGACTTTC. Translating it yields CASSPGAQGANVLTF.

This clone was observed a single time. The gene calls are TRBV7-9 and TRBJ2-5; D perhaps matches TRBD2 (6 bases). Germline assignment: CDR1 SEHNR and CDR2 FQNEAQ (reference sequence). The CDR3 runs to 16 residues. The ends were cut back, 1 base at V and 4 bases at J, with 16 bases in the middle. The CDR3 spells CASSLVWRRGGETQYF. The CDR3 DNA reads TGTGCCAGCAGCTTAGTGTGGCGGAGGGGCGGAGAGACCCAGTACTTC.

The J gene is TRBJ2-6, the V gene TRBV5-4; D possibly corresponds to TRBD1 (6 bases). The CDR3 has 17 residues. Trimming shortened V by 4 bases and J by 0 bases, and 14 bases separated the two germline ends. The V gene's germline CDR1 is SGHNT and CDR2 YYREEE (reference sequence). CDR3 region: CASSPGQLNSGANVLTF. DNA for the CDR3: TGTGCCAGCAGCCCGGGACAACTTAACTCTGGGGCCAACGTCCTGACTTTC.

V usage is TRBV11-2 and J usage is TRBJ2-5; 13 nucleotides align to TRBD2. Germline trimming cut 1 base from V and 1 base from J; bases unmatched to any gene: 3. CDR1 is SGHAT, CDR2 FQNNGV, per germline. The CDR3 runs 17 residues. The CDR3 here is CASSLGRLAGGQETQYF. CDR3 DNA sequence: TGTGCCAGCAGCTTAGGGCGACTAGCGGGGGGCCAAGAGACCCAGTACTTC.

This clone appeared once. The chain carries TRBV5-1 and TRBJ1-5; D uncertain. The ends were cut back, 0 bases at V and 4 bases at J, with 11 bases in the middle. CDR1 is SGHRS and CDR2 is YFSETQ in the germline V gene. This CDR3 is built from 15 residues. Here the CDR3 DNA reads TGCGCCAGCAGCTTGGCGTGGGGTTCGAATCAGCCCCAGCATTTT. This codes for CASSLAWGSNQPQHF. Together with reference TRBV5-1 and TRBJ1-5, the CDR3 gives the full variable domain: KAGVTQTPRYLIKTRGQQVTLSCSPISGHRSVSWYQQTPGQGLQFLFEYFSETQRNKGNFPGRFSGRQFSNSRSEMNVSTLELGDSALYLCASSLAWGSNQPQHFGDGTRLSIL.

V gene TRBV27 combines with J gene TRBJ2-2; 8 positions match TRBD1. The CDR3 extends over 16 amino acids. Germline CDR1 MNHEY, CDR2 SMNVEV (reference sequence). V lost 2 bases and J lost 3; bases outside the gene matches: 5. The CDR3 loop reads CASSLLGQGYTGELFF. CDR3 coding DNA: TGTGCCAGCAGTTTACTAGGACAGGGATACACCGGGGAGCTGTTTTTT.

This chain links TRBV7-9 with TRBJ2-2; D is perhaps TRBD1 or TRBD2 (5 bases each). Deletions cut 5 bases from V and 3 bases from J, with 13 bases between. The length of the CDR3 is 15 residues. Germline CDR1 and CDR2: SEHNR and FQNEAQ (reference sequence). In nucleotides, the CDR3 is TGTGCCAGCAGCAGCGGAAGGGGAGACACCGGGGAGCTGTTTTTT. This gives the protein CASSSGRGDTGELFF. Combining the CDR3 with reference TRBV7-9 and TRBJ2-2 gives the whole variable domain DTGVSQNPRHKITKRGQNVTFRCDPISEHNRLYWYRQTLGQGPEFLTYFQNEAQLEKSRLLSDRFSAERPKGSFSTLEIQRTEQGDSAMYLCASSSGRGDTGELFFGEGSRLTVL.

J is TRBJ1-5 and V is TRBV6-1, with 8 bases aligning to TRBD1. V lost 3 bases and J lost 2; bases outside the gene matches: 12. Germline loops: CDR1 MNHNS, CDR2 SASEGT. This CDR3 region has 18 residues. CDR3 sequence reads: CASSESISGGEGNQPQHF. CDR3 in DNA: TGTGCCAGCAGTGAGTCGATCTCAGGGGGCGAGGGCAATCAGCCCCAGCATTTT.

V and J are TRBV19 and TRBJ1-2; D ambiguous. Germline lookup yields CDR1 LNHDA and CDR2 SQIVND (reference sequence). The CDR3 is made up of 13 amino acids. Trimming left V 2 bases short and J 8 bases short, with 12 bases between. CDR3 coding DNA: TGTGCCAGTAGTATACCAGGACTCCCCGGCTACACCTTC. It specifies CASSIPGLPGYTF.

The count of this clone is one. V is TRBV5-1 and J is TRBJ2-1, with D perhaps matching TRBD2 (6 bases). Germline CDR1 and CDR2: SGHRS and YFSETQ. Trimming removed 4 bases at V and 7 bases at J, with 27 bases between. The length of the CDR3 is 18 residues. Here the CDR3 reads CASSPLLGGIGVGNEQFF. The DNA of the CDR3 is TGCGCCAGCAGCCCCCTTCTTGGGGGGATTGGAGTGGGTAATGAGCAGTTCTTC.

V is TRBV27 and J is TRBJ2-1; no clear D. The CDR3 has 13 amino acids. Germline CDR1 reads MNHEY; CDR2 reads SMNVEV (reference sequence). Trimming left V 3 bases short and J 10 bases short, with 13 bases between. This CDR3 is CASSLIRSGEQFF. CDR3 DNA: TGTGCCAGCAGTTTGATCCGATCCGGGGAGCAGTTCTTC.

The chain's CDR3 is CASRPAQGGSYGYTF. As DNA, the CDR3 is TGTGCCAGCAGACCTGCACAGGGGGGAAGCTATGGCTACACCTTC. V is TRBV6-6 and J is TRBJ1-2; 8 nucleotides line up with TRBD1. This CDR3 has 15 amino acids. Germline V CDR1 and CDR2: MNHNY, SVGAGI (reference sequence). With 6 bases clipped from V and 4 bases from J, the junction kept 10 bases outside the gene matches.

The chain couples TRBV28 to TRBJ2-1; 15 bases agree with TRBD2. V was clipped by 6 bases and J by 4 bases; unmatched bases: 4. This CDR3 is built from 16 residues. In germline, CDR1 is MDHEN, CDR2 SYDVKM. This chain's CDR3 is CASRIGLAGGYNEQFF. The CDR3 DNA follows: TGTGCCAGCAGGATTGGACTAGCGGGAGGGTACAATGAGCAGTTCTTC.